This is a list of T cell receptor beta chains from one sample in a study of cytomegalovirus exposure and HLA in healthy donors. Sequencing was performed with immunoSEQ multiplex PCR; in TCRdb, only in-frame clones are kept and a portion is missing. The top ten clones hold roughly 10% of a sample with over 150,000 clones, over 70% of them seen once. Sequencing was carried out using PBMCs. Receptors were obtained from a man aged 18-30 years in good health and CMV-seropositive. Both conserved end residues are part of each CDR3. Fields, in order: D gene, V gene, J gene, clone size, CDR3 DNA, CDR3 protein. D genes are given only for firm matches. Size is stated for part of the rows, as once, few or many counts, or as a class when the clone is expanded.

TRBD2	TRBV7-2	TRBJ2-1	NA	TGTGCCAGCAGCTTAGTGGGGACTAGCGGGGGGGAGCAGTTCTTC	CASSLVGTSGGEQFF
TRBD1	TRBV7-9	TRBJ1-2	NA	TGTGCCAGCAGCTGGGGGGGACAGGGGAACTATGGCTACACCTTC	CASSWGGQGNYGYTF
TRBD1	TRBV9	TRBJ1-4	NA	TGTGCCAGCAGCGAAGGGACAGGATACAATGAAAAACTGTTTTTT	CASSEGTGYNEKLFF
TRBD1	TRBV10-1	TRBJ1-1	NA	TGCGCCACGGCTACCTCGACAGGGGGCTATGCTTTCTTT	CATATSTGGYAFF
NA	TRBV13	TRBJ1-4	NA	TGTGCCAGCAGCTTCCACAGGGTTAATGAAAAACTGTTTTTT	CASSFHRVNEKLFF
NA	TRBV5-6	TRBJ1-2	NA	TGTGCCAGCAGCGCCACCGGTGGCGGCTACATCTTC	CASSATGGGYIF
NA	TRBV6-5	TRBJ1-2	NA	TGTGCCAGCAGTTTCGCCAGTGGCAACTATGGCTACACCTTC	CASSFASGNYGYTF
TRBD1	TRBV7-9	TRBJ2-3	NA	TGTGCCAGCAGCTTAAATCCGGTAGGGGACAGGGTGCAAGATACGCAGTATTTT	CASSLNPVGDRVQDTQYF
TRBD2	TRBV5-4	TRBJ2-1	NA	TGTGCCAGCAGCTTGAGGCTAGCGGGAGGTGTTGAGCAGTTCTTC	CASSLRLAGGVEQFF
TRBD2	TRBV6-5	TRBJ2-1	NA	TGTGCCAGCGCTATAGCGGGAGGACACTACAATGAGCAGTTCTTC	CASAIAGGHYNEQFF
TRBD1	TRBV4-1	TRBJ2-7	few	TGCGCCAGCAGCCGTGGACAGGGTTCATTGGGCGAGCAGTACTTC	CASSRGQGSLGEQYF
TRBD2	TRBV7-6	TRBJ2-2	NA	TGTGCCAGCAGCTTAGCGATGGAGGGAGGGACCGGGGAGCTGTTTTTT	CASSLAMEGGTGELFF
NA	TRBV6-6	TRBJ1-3	few	TGTGCCAGCGGACGGGAGTCTGAAAACACCATATATTTT	CASGRESENTIYF
NA	TRBV2	TRBJ1-5	once	TGTGCCAGCAGTGATACGAGGAGGACGGGTAGCAATCAGCCCCAGCATTTT	CASSDTRRTGSNQPQHF
NA	TRBV27	TRBJ1-3	NA	TGTGCCAGCGGCCGACTTACAGGGTATACTGGAAACACCATATATTTT	CASGRLTGYTGNTIYF
NA	TRBV5-1	TRBJ2-7	NA	TGCGCCAGCAGCTTGGCAGGCTCCTACGAGCAGTACTTC	CASSLAGSYEQYF
NA	TRBV5-1	TRBJ2-5	NA	TGCGCCAGCAGCCTTGGGCCCGGGGAGCAAGAGACCCAGTACTTC	CASSLGPGEQETQYF
NA	TRBV10-3	TRBJ2-1	few	TGTGCCATCAGTAAGCTCGGAGATGAGCAGTTCTTC	CAISKLGDEQFF
TRBD1	TRBV15	TRBJ1-2	NA	TGTGCCACCAGCGCCCCGCCGACAGGGACTGTAGATGGCTACACCTTC	CATSAPPTGTVDGYTF
TRBD1	TRBV9	TRBJ2-1	NA	TGTGCCAGCAGCGTCCGGGACAGGGGTAGTTCTGAGCAGTTCTTC	CASSVRDRGSSEQFF
NA	TRBV4-3	TRBJ2-2	NA	TGCGCCAGCAGCCAGAAGGACACCGGATCATACCAGAACACCGGGGAGCTGTTTTTT	CASSQKDTGSYQNTGELFF
NA	TRBV27	TRBJ2-2	NA	TGTGCCAGCAGTTTAGTTGTCCGCAGGGCAGGTCACACCGGGGAGCTGTTTTTT	CASSLVVRRAGHTGELFF
NA	TRBV18	TRBJ1-1	NA	TGTGCCAGCTCACCCGACAGCATGAACACTGAAGCTTTCTTT	CASSPDSMNTEAFF
TRBD2	TRBV11-2	TRBJ2-7	once	TGTGCCAGCAGCTTGGCCCCTAGCGGTTCCTACGAGCAGTACTTC	CASSLAPSGSYEQYF
TRBD2	TRBV19	TRBJ2-3	NA	TGTGCCAGTAGTGTCGGACTAGCGGGAGGGTTAGATACGCAGTATTTT	CASSVGLAGGLDTQYF
NA	TRBV7-9	TRBJ2-7	NA	TGTGCCAGCAGCTTAGCGTCTCACGAGCAGTACTTC	CASSLASHEQYF
TRBD1	TRBV7-9	TRBJ1-4	NA	TGTGCCAGCAGCTTAAGGGGACAGGGCGAAAAACTGTTTTTT	CASSLRGQGEKLFF
NA	TRBV11-2	TRBJ2-7	few	TGTGCCAGCAGCTTAGCGTTTTTCGGGCAGTACTTC	CASSLAFFGQYF
TRBD1	TRBV5-1	TRBJ1-2	NA	TGCGCCAGCACCTCCCGGCAGGGGGCTGATGTCTACACCTTC	CASTSRQGADVYTF
TRBD2	TRBV6-1	TRBJ2-1	NA	TGTGCCAGCAGTGGCCCCTTTGGGATAGCGGGAAATGAGCAGTTCTTC	CASSGPFGIAGNEQFF
TRBD1	TRBV7-2	TRBJ2-3	NA	TGTGCCAGCAGCCCGCGACAGGGGCGCCCAGATACGCAGTATTTT	CASSPRQGRPDTQYF
NA	TRBV5-5	TRBJ2-1	NA	TGTGCCAGCAGCTTGGGTCCCACCAGCCCGACGAACGGGGAGCAGTTCTTC	CASSLGPTSPTNGEQFF
TRBD2	TRBV5-4	TRBJ2-1	NA	TGTGCCAGCAGCGCAGATAGCGGGTCCTACAATGAGCAGTTCTTC	CASSADSGSYNEQFF
TRBD1	TRBV5-1	TRBJ1-2	once	TGCGCCAGCAGCTTACGGACAGGGGGCAACGGCTACACCTTC	CASSLRTGGNGYTF
TRBD2	TRBV2	TRBJ2-1	NA	TGTGCCAGCAGTGGGCTAGCGGGGGGCCACTCCTACAATGAGCAGTTCTTC	CASSGLAGGHSYNEQFF
NA	TRBV11-3	TRBJ1-6	NA	TGTGCCAGCAGCTTAGATCGGAATTCACCCCTCCACTTT	CASSLDRNSPLHF
TRBD2	TRBV5-5	TRBJ2-5	NA	TGTGCCAGCAGCTTGGGGGGGGGATCTGGGGAGACCCAGTACTTC	CASSLGGGSGETQYF
NA	TRBV6-5	TRBJ1-6	NA	TGTGCCAGCAGTTACTCGCAGGGTAATTCACCCCTCCACTTT	CASSYSQGNSPLHF
TRBD1	TRBV27	TRBJ2-4	once	TGTGCCAGCAGTCGGGACAGGGAATCCAAAAACATTCAGTACTTC	CASSRDRESKNIQYF
NA	TRBV27	TRBJ1-2	NA	TGTGCCAGCAGTTTAGGGGGCAGGGGTAACTATGGCTACACCTTC	CASSLGGRGNYGYTF
NA	TRBV18	TRBJ1-2	NA	TGTGCCAGCTCACCGCCCCGACAGGCGACCTATGGCTACACCTTC	CASSPPRQATYGYTF
TRBD1	TRBV27	TRBJ2-7	NA	TGTGCCAGCAGTTTATACCGACAGGGCTCCTACGAGCAGTACTTC	CASSLYRQGSYEQYF
NA	TRBV6-5	TRBJ2-7	NA	TGTGCCAGCACGTCAGGGTTAAGCTCCTACGAGCAGTACTTC	CASTSGLSSYEQYF
TRBD1	TRBV19	TRBJ1-1	NA	TGTGCCAGCTCCCGGGACAGGGGGTGCCGACCTGAAGCTTTCTTT	CASSRDRGCRPEAFF
NA	TRBV7-8	TRBJ1-1	NA	TGTGCCAGCAGCCAGGGCAGGGAGGGGTCTGAAGCTTTCTTT	CASSQGREGSEAFF
NA	TRBV6-4	TRBJ1-6	NA	TGTGCCAGCAGTGACTCGTACGGGGGGAATTCACCCCTCCACTTT	CASSDSYGGNSPLHF
NA	TRBV11-3	TRBJ2-1	NA	TGTGCCAGCAGCTTTTCCAGGGTCCCCTACAATGAGCAGTTCTTC	CASSFSRVPYNEQFF
TRBD2	TRBV7-2	TRBJ2-3	NA	TGTGCCAGCAGCTTAGTGGTTGGACTAGCTACAGATACGCAGTATTTT	CASSLVVGLATDTQYF
TRBD2	TRBV7-3	TRBJ2-1	NA	TGTGCCAGCAGCCGGCGGGGGGACGACAATGAGCAGTTCTTC	CASSRRGDDNEQFF
TRBD1	TRBV6-5	TRBJ2-2	once	TGTGCCAGCAACCCGGGACAGGTGAACACCGGGGAGCTGTTTTTT	CASNPGQVNTGELFF
NA	TRBV4-3	TRBJ2-7	NA	TGCGCCAGCAGCCAATTTAGGGTCGGGCGGGCAAGCTCCTACGAGCAGTACTTC	CASSQFRVGRASSYEQYF
TRBD1	TRBV6-4	TRBJ2-3	NA	TGTGCCAGCAGTCGGGACAGGGGGACAGGCACAGATACGCAGTATTTT	CASSRDRGTGTDTQYF